By proportion, the clone carrying this TCR beta chain is medium-sized. Described time point: baseline, week 1 (first vaccination visit). As to treatment: pre-vaccination baseline after standard-of-care therapy. These data belong to a study of a mutant IDH1 vaccine in newly diagnosed glioma. Clones were sequenced by immunoSEQ multiplex PCR, and TCRdb holds only the in-frame ones, with some missing. Of roughly 34,000 clones in the sample, about 80% were seen once. Germline lookup yields CDR1 MRHNA and CDR2 SNTAGT. CDR3 length: 15 amino acids. The J segment lost 1 base and the V segment lost 5 bases, leaving 5 bases of the junction unmatched.

This sequence was found in a man aged 45 to 65 with glioma. Some clones in this sample may be carry-over from other donors' samples. This specimen was peripheral blood mononuclear cells (PBMCs), taken from a glioma patient treated with radiotherapy, temozolomide or both. The chain employs TRBV6-4 and TRBJ2-3, with 8 bases identical to TRBD2. CDR3 nucleotide sequence: TGTGCCAGCAGTAGAGCGGGGGATGGCACAGATACGCAGTATTTT. Amino acid sequence: CASSRAGDGTDTQYF.